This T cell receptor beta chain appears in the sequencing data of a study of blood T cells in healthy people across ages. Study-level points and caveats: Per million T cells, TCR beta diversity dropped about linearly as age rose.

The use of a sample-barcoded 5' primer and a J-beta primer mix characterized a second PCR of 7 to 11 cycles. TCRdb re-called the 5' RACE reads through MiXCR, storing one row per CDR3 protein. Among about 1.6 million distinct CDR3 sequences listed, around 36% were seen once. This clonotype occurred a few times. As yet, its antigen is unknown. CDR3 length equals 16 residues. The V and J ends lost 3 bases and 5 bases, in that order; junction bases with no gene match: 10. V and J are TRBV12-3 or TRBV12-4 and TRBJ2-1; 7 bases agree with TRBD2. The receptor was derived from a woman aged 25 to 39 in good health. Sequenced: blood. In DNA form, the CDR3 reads TGTGCCAGCAGTTTGGGTGGAGGTCTAGCGGACAATGAGCAGTTCTTC. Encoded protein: CASSLGGGLADNEQFF.